The next 25 T cell receptor beta chains were all read from a single sample in a study of cytomegalovirus exposure and HLA in healthy donors. The PCR had 60 Vbeta and 13 Jbeta primers. Generated by immunoSEQ multiplex PCR, the TCRdb table keeps only in-frame clones and is missing some. The sample consists of approximately 130,000 clones, approximately 75% of them appearing once. Input material: PBMCs. The receptor set was obtained from a man between 50 and 59 years old in good health and CMV-seropositive.

This clone was recorded a few times. The chain links TRBV7-2 to TRBJ2-5; possibly TRBD2 for D (5 bases). The DNA matches TRBJ2-7 better at its end, which makes the J call doubtful. Germline CDR1 and CDR2: SGHTA and FQGNSA. CDR3 length: 14 residues. CDR3 protein: CASSSQLGYDEQYF. CDR3 nucleotides: TGTGCCAGCAGCTCACAACTAGGATACGACGAGCAGTACTTC.

This chain uses TRBV10-1 with TRBJ2-5, with D perhaps TRBD2 (5 bases). The germline V gene has CDR1 WNHNN and CDR2 SYGVQD (reference sequence). Trimming removed 6 bases from V and 1 base from J, with 6 bases in between. The CDR3 covers 12 residues. The CDR3 loop reads CASRSGQETQYF. The CDR3 coding sequence is TGCGCCAGCAGAAGCGGCCAAGAGACCCAGTACTTC.

CDR3 sequence reads: CASSLARRDTQYF. The CDR3 DNA sequence: TGTGCCAGCAGCTTAGCGCGCCGAGATACGCAGTATTTT. J is TRBJ2-3 and V is TRBV11-2, with D hard to call. The CDR3 contains 13 residues. V shed 1 base and J shed 5 bases, with 7 bases lying between them. Germline CDR1 SGHAT, CDR2 FQNNGV.

The genes are TRBV10-2 and TRBJ1-2; possible D gene TRBD1, 6 bases. CDR1 is WSHSY and CDR2 is SAAADI in the germline V gene. CDR3 length equals 16 residues. Deletions cut 7 bases from V and 4 bases from J, with 22 bases between. The CDR3 region has the DNA TGCGCCAGCACAGAGGATATGGACAGAGCAGTCTATGGCTACACCTTC. Translation gives CASTEDMDRAVYGYTF.

V usage is TRBV5-1 and J usage is TRBJ2-5; a possible D gene is TRBD1 (5 bases). This CDR3 is built from 18 residues. Germline CDR1 SGHRS, CDR2 YFSETQ. The V end lost 4 bases, the J end lost 1 base, and 23 bases lay between the germline ends. CDR3: CASSPFWDQGRSQETQYF. CDR3 DNA: TGCGCCAGCAGCCCCTTCTGGGATCAGGGAAGAAGCCAAGAGACCCAGTACTTC.

This clone has only one observation. The chain employs TRBV6-5 and TRBJ1-1; 7 nucleotides line up with TRBD1. The CDR3 spans 16 residues. Germline-derived CDR1 and CDR2 are MNHEY and SVGAGI. V lost 4 bases and J lost 3; bases outside the gene matches: 11. The CDR3 protein is CASSSNPRGRDTEAFF. The DNA for the CDR3 is TGTGCCAGCAGTTCCAACCCGAGGGGGCGGGACACTGAAGCTTTCTTT.

This clone showed up just a few times. The chain combines TRBV5-1 with TRBJ1-2, with TRBD1 matching 9 bases. This CDR3 region has 16 residues. The germline V gene has CDR1 SGHRS and CDR2 YFSETQ. The J segment lost 3 bases and the V segment lost 4 bases, leaving 10 bases of the junction unmatched. The CDR3 protein is CASSPGTGSFYYGYTF. Here the CDR3 DNA reads TGCGCCAGCAGCCCCGGGACAGGGAGTTTCTACTATGGCTACACCTTC.

The V gene is TRBV15, the J gene TRBJ1-6; D perhaps matches TRBD1 (6 bases). CDR1 LNHNV and CDR2 YYDKDF come from the germline V gene (reference sequence). This CDR3 spans 15 amino acids. V lost 0 bases and J 5 bases, leaving 8 bases between the germline ends. CDR3 sequence reads: CATSRERTDNSPLHF. CDR3 nucleotides: TGTGCCACCAGCAGAGAGCGGACAGATAATTCACCCCTCCACTTT.

This sequence joins TRBV5-4 and TRBJ1-3; D gene uncertain. CDR3 length: 15 residues. The V gene's germline CDR1 is SGHNT and CDR2 YYREEE (reference sequence). Trimming stripped 4 bases from V and 0 bases from J, with 11 bases between. As DNA, the CDR3 is TGTGCCAGCAGCACCGCCGGGAGCTCTGGAAACACCATATATTTT. This gives the protein CASSTAGSSGNTIYF.

This sequence joins TRBV6-1 and TRBJ2-7; 11 bases match TRBD2. The CDR3 sequence is 15 residues long. Trimming removed 8 bases from V and 5 bases from J; junction bases left unmatched: 11. Germline V CDR1 and CDR2: MNHNS, SASEGT. The CDR3 bases are TGTGCCAGCCGGCTCACTAGCGGGAGAGGCCACGAGCAGTACTTC. Translating gives CASRLTSGRGHEQYF.

The chain recombines TRBV23-1 with TRBJ1-5, with D possibly TRBD1 on 5 matching bases. TRBV23-1 is an ORF for which the function is uncertain. The length of the CDR3 is 15 residues. The V end was cut by 2 bases, the J end by 5 bases, with 13 bases between. The CDR3 spells CASSQQVGEDQPQHF. In nucleotides, the CDR3 is TGCGCCAGCAGTCAACAGGTAGGGGAGGATCAGCCCCAGCATTTT.

This clone was found a few times. The chain combines TRBV4-1 with TRBJ2-1; 11 bases agree with TRBD2. Per germline, CDR1 MGHRA and CDR2 YSYEKL. The CDR3 covers 16 residues. V was pared by 1 base and J by 8 bases, with 7 bases of the junction left unmatched. The chain's CDR3 is CASSQVRLAGGYEQFF. DNA of the CDR3: TGCGCCAGCAGCCAAGTTCGCCTAGCGGGGGGATATGAGCAGTTCTTC.

The CDR3 here is CASSVGTSGSTDTQYF. CDR3 DNA sequence: TGTGCCAGCAGCGTAGGAACTAGCGGGAGCACAGATACGCAGTATTTT. The chain uses TRBV9 and TRBJ2-3; 9 bases agree with TRBD2. The CDR3 loop spans 16 amino acids. V was pared by 0 bases and J by 0 bases, with 2 bases of the junction left unmatched. Per germline, CDR1 SGDLS and CDR2 YYNGEE.

The J gene is TRBJ2-2, the V gene TRBV7-9; 7 bases are a match to TRBD1. Germline-derived CDR1 and CDR2 are SEHNR and FQNEAQ (reference sequence). The CDR3 is 15 amino acids. J was trimmed by 5 bases and V by 2 bases; bases with no gene match: 5. The CDR3 is CASSLMRQGTGELFF. In nucleotides, the CDR3 is TGTGCCAGCAGCTTAATGCGACAGGGTACCGGGGAGCTGTTTTTT.

In this sample, this clone turned up once. CDR3 protein: CASSLGAPSYGYTF. In DNA, the CDR3 is TGTGCCAGCAGCTTAGGCGCACCCTCCTATGGCTACACCTTC. This chain connects TRBV7-9 to TRBJ1-2; no reliable D call. The CDR3 length is 14 residues. Trimming shortened V by 1 base and J by 4 bases, and 10 bases separated the two germline ends. Germline V lookup: CDR1 SEHNR, CDR2 FQNEAQ (reference sequence).

This clone was seen a handful of times. The CDR3 sequence is CASIPGQGGREAFF. The CDR3 bases are TGTGCCAGTATCCCGGGACAGGGAGGGAGAGAAGCTTTCTTT. The chain uses TRBV19 and TRBJ1-1; 9 nucleotides align to TRBD1. The CDR3 totals 14 residues. Germline CDR1 LNHDA, CDR2 SQIVND (reference sequence). V lost 7 bases to trimming and J lost 8 bases; unmatched junction nucleotides: 11.

The gene calls are TRBV5-1 and TRBJ2-3; D is unclear. V lost 0 bases to trimming and J lost 2 bases, with 7 bases between them. This CDR3 is built from 14 residues. Germline V gene data show CDR1 as SGHRS and CDR2 as YFSETQ. CDR3 sequence: CASSLASNTDTQYF. The CDR3 DNA sequence: TGCGCCAGCAGCTTGGCCAGTAACACAGATACGCAGTATTTT.

In this sample, this clone turned up once. V usage is TRBV27 and J usage is TRBJ1-1; D perhaps matches TRBD1 (5 bases). CDR1 MNHEY and CDR2 SMNVEV come from the germline V gene (reference sequence). This CDR3 region has 16 residues. The ends were cut back, 1 base at V and 4 bases at J, with 16 bases in the middle. The DNA for the CDR3 is TGTGCCAGCAGTTTATTGGTAGGGACGGGGGGCACTGAAGCTTTCTTT. Translating it yields CASSLLVGTGGTEAFF.

The chain links TRBV11-3 to TRBJ2-6, with a possible D match to TRBD2 (5 bases). The length of the CDR3 is 15 residues. Per the germline V gene, CDR1 is SGHNT and CDR2 is YENEEA. V lost 6 bases and J 0 bases, leaving 9 bases between the germline ends. The chain's CDR3 is CASSQGSSGANVLTF. In nucleotides, the CDR3 is TGTGCCAGCAGTCAAGGGAGCTCTGGGGCCAACGTCCTGACTTTC.

This chain uses TRBV18 with TRBJ1-1; maybe TRBD1 (5 bases). Looked up from germline, CDR1 is KGHSH and CDR2 is LQKENI. CDR3 length: 15 residues. The germline V and J ends were trimmed by 6 bases and 4 bases, with 18 bases remaining between them. The CDR3 protein is CASSNRQDTSTEAFF. DNA of the CDR3: TGTGCCAGCTCCAACAGGCAGGATACGAGCACTGAAGCTTTCTTT.

The chain couples TRBV6-1 to TRBJ2-7; D ambiguous. Trimming left V 5 bases short and J 3 bases short, with 8 bases between. This CDR3 has 12 amino acids. The germline V gene encodes CDR1 MNHNS and CDR2 SASEGT. The CDR3 DNA is TGTGCCAGCAGTCCCTACTTCTACGAGCAGTACTTC. Encoded protein: CASSPYFYEQYF.

This chain connects TRBV18 to TRBJ2-5; D gene unclear. Trimming took 2 bases from V and 5 from J, leaving 15 bases between them. Germline lookup yields CDR1 KGHSH and CDR2 LQKENI. This CDR3 is 15 amino acids long. The CDR3 bases are TGTGCCAGCTCACCAAGTACGACTGCCGGGGAGACCCAGTACTTC. As protein: CASSPSTTAGETQYF.

About this clone: An end of the junction differs from the germline gene, which may be a read error. The V and J genes are TRBV6-1 and TRBJ1-4, with D uncertain. The V gene's germline CDR1 is MNHNS and CDR2 SASEGT. The CDR3 runs to 16 residues. The CDR3 spells CASSARILGTNEELFF. CDR3 in DNA: TGTGCCAGCAGTGCGAGAATACTAGGAACTAATGAAGAACTGTTTTTT.

This clone was seen just once. The chain combines TRBV18 with TRBJ2-1; D ambiguous. With 4 bases removed from V and 5 bases from J, the gap between germline ends came to 15 bases. CDR3 length equals 15 residues. CDR1 is KGHSH and CDR2 is LQKENI in the germline V gene. The CDR3 loop is CASSRGILRNNEQFF. CDR3 bases: TGTGCCAGCTCACGCGGAATCCTCCGAAACAATGAGCAGTTCTTC.

V and J are TRBV7-2 and TRBJ1-1; 8 bases fit TRBD1. This CDR3 has 13 residues. Trimming removed 5 bases from V and 4 bases from J; junction bases left unmatched: 3. Per germline, CDR1 SGHTA and CDR2 FQGNSA. This CDR3 is CASSETGVTEAFF. CDR3 in DNA: TGTGCCAGCAGCGAGACAGGGGTCACTGAAGCTTTCTTT. The entire variable domain, with the rest obtained from reference TRBV7-2 and TRBJ1-1, is as follows: GAGVSQSPSNKVTEKGKDVELRCDPISGHTALYWYRQSLGQGLEFLIYFQGNSAPDKSGLPSDRFSAERTGGSVSTLTIQRTQQEDSAVYLCASSETGVTEAFFGQGTRLTVV.